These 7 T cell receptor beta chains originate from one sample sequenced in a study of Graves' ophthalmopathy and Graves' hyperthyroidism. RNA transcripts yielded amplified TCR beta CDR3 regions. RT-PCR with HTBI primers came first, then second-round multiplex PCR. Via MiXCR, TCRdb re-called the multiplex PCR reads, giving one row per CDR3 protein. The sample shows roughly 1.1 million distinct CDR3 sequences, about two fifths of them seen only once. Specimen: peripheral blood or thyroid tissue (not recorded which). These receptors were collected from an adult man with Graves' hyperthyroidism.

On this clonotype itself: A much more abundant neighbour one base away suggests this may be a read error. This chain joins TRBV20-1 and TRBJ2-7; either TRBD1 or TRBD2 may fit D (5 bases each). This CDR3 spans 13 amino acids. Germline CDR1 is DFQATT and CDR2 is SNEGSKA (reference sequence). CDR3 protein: CSARDLTDYGQYF. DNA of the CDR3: TGCAGTGCTAGAGACTTGACAGACTACGGGCAGTACTTC.

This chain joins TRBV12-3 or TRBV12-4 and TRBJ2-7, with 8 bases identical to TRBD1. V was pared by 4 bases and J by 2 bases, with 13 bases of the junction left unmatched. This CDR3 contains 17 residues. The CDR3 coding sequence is TGTGCCAGCAGTTCACCTCCCGGGACAGGCTTCGCCTACGAGCAGTACTTC. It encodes CASSSPPGTGFAYEQYF.

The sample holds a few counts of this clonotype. The CDR3 sequence: CASSSPRTSQETQYF. CDR3 sequence (DNA): TGTGCCAGCAGTTCTCCTCGGACTAGCCAAGAGACCCAGTACTTC. V and J are TRBV6-5 and TRBJ2-5; TRBD2 matches at 7 bases. V lost 4 bases to trimming and J lost 1 base; unmatched junction nucleotides: 6. From germline, CDR1 is MNHEY and CDR2 SVGAGI. The CDR3 covers 15 residues.

The CDR3 sequence: CASSPLVPNTEAFF. The CDR3, as DNA: TGTGCCAGCTCACCACTCGTACCTAACACTGAAGCTTTCTTT. The chain is built from TRBV18 and TRBJ1-1; D is uncertain. CDR1 is KGHSH, CDR2 LQKENI, per germline. Trimming stripped 1 base from V and 2 bases from J, with 8 bases between. The CDR3 sequence is 14 residues long.

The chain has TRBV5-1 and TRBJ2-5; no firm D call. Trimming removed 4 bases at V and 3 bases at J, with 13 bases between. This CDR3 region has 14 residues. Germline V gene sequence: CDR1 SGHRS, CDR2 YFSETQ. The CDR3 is CASSLLGTEETQYF. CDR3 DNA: TGCGCCAGCAGCCTACTCGGAACGGAAGAGACCCAGTACTTC.

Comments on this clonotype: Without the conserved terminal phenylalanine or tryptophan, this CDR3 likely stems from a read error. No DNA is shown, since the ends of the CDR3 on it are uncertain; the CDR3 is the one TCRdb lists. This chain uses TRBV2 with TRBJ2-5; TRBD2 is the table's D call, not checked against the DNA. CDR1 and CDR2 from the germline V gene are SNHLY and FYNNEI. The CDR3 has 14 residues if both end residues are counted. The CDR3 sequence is CASSVPYSPLHFGN.

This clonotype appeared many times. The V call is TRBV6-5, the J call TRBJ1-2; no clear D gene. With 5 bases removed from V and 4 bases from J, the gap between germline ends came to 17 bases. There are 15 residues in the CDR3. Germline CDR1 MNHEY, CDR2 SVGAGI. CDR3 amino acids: CASSLVLGRSYGYTF. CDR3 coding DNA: TGTGCCAGCAGTCTCGTCTTGGGCAGGAGCTATGGCTACACCTTC.